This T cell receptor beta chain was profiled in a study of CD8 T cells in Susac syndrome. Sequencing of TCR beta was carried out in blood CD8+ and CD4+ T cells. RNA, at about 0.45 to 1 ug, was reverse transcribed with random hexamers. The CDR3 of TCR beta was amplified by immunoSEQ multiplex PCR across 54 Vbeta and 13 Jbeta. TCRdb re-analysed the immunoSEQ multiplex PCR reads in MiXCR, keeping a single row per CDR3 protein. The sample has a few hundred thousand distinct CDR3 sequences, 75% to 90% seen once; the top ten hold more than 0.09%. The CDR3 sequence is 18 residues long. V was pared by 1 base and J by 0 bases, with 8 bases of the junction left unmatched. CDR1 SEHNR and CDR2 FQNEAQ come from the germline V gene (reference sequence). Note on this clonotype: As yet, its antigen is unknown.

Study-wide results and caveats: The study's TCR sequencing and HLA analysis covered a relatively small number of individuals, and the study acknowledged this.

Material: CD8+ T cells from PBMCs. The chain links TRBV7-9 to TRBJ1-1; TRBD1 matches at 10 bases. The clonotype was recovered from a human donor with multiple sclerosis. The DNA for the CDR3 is TGTGCCAGCAGCTTAGGTATCGGGACAGGGGCCCTGAACACTGAAGCTTTCTTT. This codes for CASSLGIGTGALNTEAFF.